These 10 T cell receptor beta chains were all obtained from the same sample, sequenced in a study of CD8 T cells in Susac syndrome. Reverse transcription of about 0.45 to 1 ug RNA was performed with random hexamers. Each CDR3 protein is one row after TCRdb ran MiXCR on the immunoSEQ multiplex PCR reads. Here the sample spans some 170,000 distinct CDR3 sequences, 85% to 95% being singletons. The specimen was CD4+ T cells from PBMCs. The receptors here all came from a human donor with Susac syndrome.

This clonotype was detected a few times. The V gene is TRBV28, the J gene TRBJ2-7; D could derive from TRBD1 or TRBD2 (5 bases each). From germline, CDR1 is MDHEN and CDR2 SYDVKM. V was clipped by 5 bases and J by 6 bases, with 14 bases between them. The CDR3 sequence is 13 residues long. CDR3 DNA: TGTGCCAGCAGTCCACCGGGACGAGGCGAGCAGTACTTC. Protein product: CASSPPGRGEQYF.

CDR3 sequence (DNA): TGTGCCAGCAGCCCGAGGGACAGGGGTCTGGGGAATTCACCCCTCCACTTT. Translated, it gives CASSPRDRGLGNSPLHF. V usage is TRBV7-4 and J usage is TRBJ1-6; 10 nucleotides agree with TRBD1. The CDR3 runs to 17 residues. V was pared by 5 bases and J by 7 bases, with 11 bases of the junction left unmatched. Germline CDR1 and CDR2: SGHVT and SQSDAQ.

Here the CDR3 reads CGGLAEYNEQFF. CDR3 coding DNA: TGCGGTGGGCTAGCGGAGTACAATGAGCAGTTCTTC. V usage is TRBV20-1 and J usage is TRBJ2-1, with 7 bases matching TRBD2. Germline V gene data show CDR1 as DFQATT and CDR2 as SNEGSKA (reference sequence). The CDR3 contains 12 residues.

The chain recombines TRBV5-1 with TRBJ1-4; tentative D call: TRBD1 (6 bases). In germline, CDR1 is SGHRS, CDR2 YFSETQ. The CDR3 length is 14 residues. V was pared by 4 bases and J by 8 bases, with 15 bases between. CDR3 in DNA: TGCGCCAGCAGCAATTCCACAGGGAGGGAAAAACTGTTTTTT. It yields the protein CASSNSTGREKLFF.

V gene TRBV7-2 combines with J gene TRBJ2-6; a possible D gene is TRBD1 (6 bases). CDR3 length equals 16 residues. Trimming shortened V by 7 bases and J by 2 bases, and 15 bases separated the two germline ends. Germline CDR1 is SGHTA and CDR2 is FQGNSA. The CDR3: CASTPPGDTGANVLTF. The CDR3 DNA is TGTGCCAGCACTCCGCCCGGGGACACTGGGGCCAACGTCCTGACTTTC.

In DNA form, the CDR3 reads TGTGCCATCAGCGCTTCGGCGGGAGAATACAATGAGCAGTTCTTC. Translation: CAISASAGEYNEQFF. V and J are TRBV10-3 and TRBJ2-1; 7 bases are shared with TRBD2. Germline V gives CDR1 ENHRY, CDR2 SYGVKD. This CDR3 is built from 15 residues. The V gene end was trimmed by 6 bases and the J gene end by 4 bases; junction bases not matched to a gene: 9.

The chain carries TRBV20-1 and TRBJ1-4, with 8 bases that match TRBD1. The ends lost 6 bases at V and 8 bases at J; junction bases unmatched: 14. This CDR3 comprises 15 residues. CDR1 and CDR2 (germline): DFQATT, SNEGSKA (reference sequence). CDR3 loop: CSAPRLGTGGEKLFF. The CDR3 DNA reads TGCAGTGCCCCGAGATTAGGGACAGGCGGAGAAAAACTGTTTTTT.

The chain has TRBV27 and TRBJ2-4, with D uncertain. CDR1 and CDR2 from the germline V gene are MNHEY and SMNVEV (reference sequence). Trimming took off 5 bases at V and 1 base at J, with 12 bases between the two ends. CDR3 size: 15 residues. In DNA form, the CDR3 reads TGTGCCAGCAGTCCGTACAACGGGGCCAAAAACATTCAGTACTTC. It specifies CASSPYNGAKNIQYF.

V gene TRBV2 combines with J gene TRBJ1-4; D is undetermined. Germline CDR1 SNHLY, CDR2 FYNNEI. Trimming shortened V by 7 bases and J by 8 bases, and 11 bases separated the two germline ends. CDR3 size: 12 residues. DNA for the CDR3: TGTGCCAGCAAATTGAGTACCGAAAAACTGTTTTTT. Its translation: CASKLSTEKLFF.

This clonotype is a singleton in its sample. The CDR3 spells CASSLGDLQGGQPQHF. The CDR3 coding sequence is TGCGCCAGCAGCTTGGGTGATTTACAGGGTGGACAGCCCCAGCATTTT. The chain links TRBV5-1 to TRBJ1-5, with D possibly TRBD1 on 6 matching bases. With 0 bases removed from V and 7 bases from J, the gap between germline ends came to 17 bases. The CDR3 contains 16 residues. From germline, CDR1 is SGHRS and CDR2 YFSETQ.